This paragraph covers one TCR beta chain sequence. The data originate from a study of blood T cell dynamics during melanoma immunotherapy. Trimming took 7 bases from V and 7 from J, leaving 17 bases between them. The CDR3 runs 14 residues. The germline V gene has CDR1 MDHEN and CDR2 SYDVKM. A fixed DNA input of around 0.35 ug was used per bulk PBMC sample. TCRdb's table, derived via immunoSEQ multiplex PCR, lists solely in-frame clones and lacks some. Of 10,000 or so clones listed, 80% to 90% are singletons. Stated time point: pre-treatment baseline. The chain recombines TRBV28 with TRBJ2-1; D is perhaps TRBD1 (6 bases). The sequence was obtained from a human donor with melanoma. The material was blood, obtained from a patient treated with checkpoint blockade. This CDR3 reads CASTPGVRGNEQFF. The CDR3 DNA sequence: TGTGCCAGCACCCCTGGGGTTAGGGGGAATGAGCAGTTCTTC. Complete variable domain (other parts from reference TRBV28 and TRBJ2-1): DVKVTQSSRYLVKRTGEKVFLECVQDMDHENMFWYRQDPGLGLRLIYFSYDVKMKEKGDIPEGYSVSREKKERFSLILESASTNQTSMYLCASTPGVRGNEQFFGPGTRLTVL.